Sequencing of this T cell receptor beta chain was carried out in a study of OX40 agonist ivuxolimab in advanced cancers. Comments on this clone: Its antigen remains unidentified.

Study-level points and caveats: Certain nonresponders likewise exhibited a low normalized T-cell clonal expansion.

Only in-frame clones appear in the TCRdb table, and some are missing; sequencing was by immunoSEQ multiplex PCR. The table shows fewer than 120,000 clones, with roughly 90% occurring only once. Unmatched junction bases numbered 7, after V lost 2 bases and J lost 7 bases. The length of the CDR3 is 15 residues. Germline-derived CDR1 and CDR2 are SNHLY and FYNNEI. The sequence came from an adult with an advanced solid tumor such as melanoma, head and neck, liver or kidney cancer. This specimen consisted of CD4+ or CD8+ T cells sorted from blood, obtained in a trial of the OX40 agonist ivuxolimab. The chain uses TRBV2 and TRBJ1-4; 7 positions match TRBD1. In DNA, the CDR3 is TGTGCCAGCAGTGAATTGGTCTCAGGGGGTGAAAAACTGTTTTTT. Translated: CASSELVSGGEKLFF.